The rows below give T cell receptor beta chains drawn from one sample of a study of blood T cell repertoires in COVID-19. Data came from immunoSEQ multiplex PCR; TCRdb stores just in-frame clones and leaves some out. Here the sample spans around 97,000 clones, roughly 84% being singletons. The sequencing sample was made of peripheral blood. The receptors stem from a human donor in a cohort sampled during active or convalescent COVID-19. CDR3s include the opening cysteine and the closing phenylalanine or tryptophan. The D gene is left open where the match is weak. Only some rows state a clone size, as once, few, many or a class for expanded clones.

cdr3_length,j_call,d_call,v_call,clone_size,cdr3_nt,cdr3_aa
15,TRBJ2-6,-,TRBV6-5,-,TGTGCCAGCAGTTACAGGACTTCTGGGGCCAACGTCCTGACTTTC,CASSYRTSGANVLTF
13,TRBJ1-4,-,TRBV2,-,TGTGCCAGCAGTAACAACAACAATGAAAAACTGTTTTTT,CASSNNNNEKLFF
14,TRBJ2-7,-,TRBV14,-,TGTGCCAGCAGCCAATGGGGGCCACCCTACGAGCAGTACTTC,CASSQWGPPYEQYF
13,TRBJ1-1,-,TRBV18,-,TGTGCCAGCAGTTCTCAGGGAACGGGTGAAGCTTTCTTT,CASSSQGTGEAFF
13,TRBJ1-2,-,TRBV10-3,-,TGTGCCATCAGTGAGTCGAGAGAATATGGCTACACCTTC,CAISESREYGYTF
14,TRBJ2-7,TRBD1,TRBV10-3,-,TGTGCCATCAGTGAAACCGGGACAGCCTACGAGCAGTACTTC,CAISETGTAYEQYF
12,TRBJ1-2,-,TRBV5-3,-,TGTGCCAGAAGCTTGGTGGCACATGGCTACACCTTC,CARSLVAHGYTF
14,TRBJ2-4,-,TRBV5-3,-,TGTGCCAGAGCCATAGGGGCAGAAATAAACATTCAGTACTTC,CARAIGAEINIQYF
19,TRBJ1-2,TRBD1,TRBV24-1,-,TGTGCCACCAGTGATGGGACCGGGACAGGGAACCTAGCTAACTATGGCTACACCTTC,CATSDGTGTGNLANYGYTF
17,TRBJ1-2,-,TRBV7-2,-,TGTGCCAGCAGCCCTTCGAATATACGGAGCCGGAACTATGGCTACACCTTC,CASSPSNIRSRNYGYTF
17,TRBJ2-7,TRBD1,TRBV15,-,TGTGCCACCAGCAGAGCGAGGACAGGGTTTTTCTCCTACGAGCAGTACTTC,CATSRARTGFFSYEQYF
15,TRBJ2-3,TRBD2,TRBV7-2,-,TGTGCCAGCAGCTTCCAGCGGGGGATTTCAGATACGCAGTATTTT,CASSFQRGISDTQYF
13,TRBJ1-2,-,TRBV28,few,TGTGCCAGCAGCTGGACAAGTCGCCTGGGCTACACCTTC,CASSWTSRLGYTF
15,TRBJ1-2,TRBD1,TRBV12-5,-,TGTGCTAGTGGTTTGGGGGGGACAGGGGTCTATGGCTACACCTTC,CASGLGGTGVYGYTF
15,TRBJ1-2,-,TRBV5-5,-,TGTGCCAGCAGCTCCACAGGGTTTCCGGACTATGGCTACACCTTC,CASSSTGFPDYGYTF
13,TRBJ2-3,-,TRBV9,-,TGTGCCAGCAGCGTGGGGGGAACAGATACGCAGTATTTT,CASSVGGTDTQYF
15,TRBJ2-5,TRBD2,TRBV7-2,once,TGTGCCAGCAGCTGGACTAGCGGAGTCCAAGAGACCCAGTACTTC,CASSWTSGVQETQYF
14,TRBJ2-5,-,TRBV9,-,TGTGCCAGCAGCGTAGGATCGGGGCAAGAGACCCAGTACTTC,CASSVGSGQETQYF
17,TRBJ1-5,-,TRBV18,-,TGTGCCAGCTCACTAACGACCACAGGCTTGGACAATCAGCCCCAGCATTTT,CASSLTTTGLDNQPQHF
17,TRBJ2-7,TRBD1,TRBV2,-,TGTGCCAGCAGAGATACCGGGACAGGGTATCTTCCAACCGAGCAGTACTTC,CASRDTGTGYLPTEQYF
15,TRBJ2-3,TRBD2,TRBV24-1,-,TGTGCCACCTCATTAGCGGGGGGACTCACAGATACGCAGTATTTT,CATSLAGGLTDTQYF
16,TRBJ2-3,TRBD2,TRBV2,-,TGTGCCAGCAGCCTAAGGACTAGCGGGGGAACAGATACGCAGTATTTT,CASSLRTSGGTDTQYF
15,TRBJ2-1,TRBD2,TRBV28,-,TGTGCCAGCAGTTTAAAGCGGGGGGCGGGGAATGAGCAGTTCTTC,CASSLKRGAGNEQFF
15,TRBJ2-3,TRBD2,TRBV20-1,-,TGCAGTGCTAGTGGACTAGCGGGGAGCACAGATACGCAGTATTTT,CSASGLAGSTDTQYF
14,TRBJ2-7,-,TRBV7-9,-,TGTGCCAGCAGCTTAGCAGGGGGTAGCTACGAGCAGTACTTC,CASSLAGGSYEQYF
14,TRBJ1-2,TRBD1,TRBV18,-,TGTGCCAGCTCAGCCCAGGGGGCGCGATATGGCTACACCTTC,CASSAQGARYGYTF
13,TRBJ2-5,-,TRBV28,-,TGTGCCAGCAATCAAGGGGCATGGGAGACCCAGTACTTC,CASNQGAWETQYF
12,TRBJ1-2,-,TRBV6-5,-,TGTGCCAGCAAGAGAACGGGCTATGGCTACACCTTC,CASKRTGYGYTF
12,TRBJ2-7,TRBD1,TRBV14,once,TGTGCCAGCAGTTGGGACAGCTACGAGCAGTACTTC,CASSWDSYEQYF
11,TRBJ2-1,-,TRBV6-5,-,TGTGCCAGCAGTAGGGGCAATGAGCAGTTCTTC,CASSRGNEQFF
15,TRBJ1-2,TRBD1,TRBV3-1/TRBV3-2,-,TGTGCCAGCAGCCATCGGGACAGGGGGGGCCATGGCTACACCTTC,CASSHRDRGGHGYTF
17,TRBJ2-1,TRBD2,TRBV7-2,-,TGTGCCAGCAGTAAAGACGGGAGGGGTCAAGGTTACAATGAGCAGTTCTTC,CASSKDGRGQGYNEQFF
14,TRBJ2-1,-,TRBV29-1,-,TGCAGCGTTGATGGTGGGACACCAAGGGATCAGCAGTTCTTC,CSVDGGTPRDQQFF
16,TRBJ2-1,-,TRBV4-1,-,TGCGCCAGCAGCCAAGATTGGGGAGGTTGGTACAATGAGCAGTTCTTC,CASSQDWGGWYNEQFF
16,TRBJ1-5,TRBD1,TRBV6-2/TRBV6-3,-,TGTGCCAGCAGTAGGTGGGAACAGGGGGCAGGTCAGCCCCAGCATTTT,CASSRWEQGAGQPQHF
13,TRBJ1-1,-,TRBV12-3/TRBV12-4,-,TGTGCCAGCAGTTTCCGGGGGGGTACTGAAGCTTTCTTT,CASSFRGGTEAFF
13,TRBJ2-1,-,TRBV7-8,-,TGTGCCAGCAGCAAAACTAGCTATTCTGAGCAGTTCTTC,CASSKTSYSEQFF
17,TRBJ1-2,TRBD1,TRBV19,-,TGTGCCAGTAGCCATGGGTGGACCGGGACAGGGACCTATGGCTACACCTTC,CASSHGWTGTGTYGYTF
13,TRBJ2-7,TRBD1,TRBV18,-,TGTGCCAGCTCACCAGGACAGGGGGGGCAGCAGTACTTC,CASSPGQGGQQYF
15,TRBJ2-7,TRBD1,TRBV9,-,TGTGCCAGCAGCATAGGGGAAAGGACAGGGAGCAGGCAGTACTTC,CASSIGERTGSRQYF
15,TRBJ2-5,TRBD2,TRBV6-1,-,TGTGCCAGCAGCTTGACTAGCGGGGAAGGTGAGACCCAGTACTTC,CASSLTSGEGETQYF
15,TRBJ1-4,TRBD1,TRBV5-1,-,TGCGCCAGCAGCCCTCGGACAGGGGGCTCTGAAAAACTGTTTTTT,CASSPRTGGSEKLFF
16,TRBJ2-1,-,TRBV11-2,-,TGTGCCAGCAGCTTAGGAGCCAGGGGGGCCTACAATGAGCAGTTCTTC,CASSLGARGAYNEQFF
15,TRBJ1-3,-,TRBV5-1,-,TGCGCCAGCAGCTTTGGGAGGACCTCTGGAAACACCATATATTTT,CASSFGRTSGNTIYF
16,TRBJ2-3,-,TRBV7-2,few,TGTGCCAGCAGGATGCGGGTCGGTGTGGGCCCAGATACGCAGTATTTT,CASRMRVGVGPDTQYF